The 17 T cell receptor beta chains listed next were all sequenced from one sample in a study of T cells of healthy individuals. TCRdb processed the 5' RACE reads anew with MiXCR; each CDR3 protein has one entry. Here the sample spans more than 85,000 distinct CDR3 sequences, approximately 15% being singletons. Receptors originate from a human donor in good health.

This sequence joins TRBV6-5 and TRBJ2-2; D unclear. The V end was cut by 0 bases, the J end by 0 bases, with 5 bases between. CDR1 is MNHEY and CDR2 is SVGAGI in the germline V gene. CDR3 size: 15 residues. The CDR3 coding sequence is TGTGCCAGCAGTTACTCTTCCACGAACACCGGGGAGCTGTTTTTT. As protein: CASSYSSTNTGELFF.

As regards this clonotype: This may stem from a read error, because a much larger clone lies one nucleotide away. This chain connects TRBV4-3 to TRBJ1-6; D uncertain. The CDR3 extends over 15 amino acids. Germline V gene sequence: CDR1 LGHNA, CDR2 YSLEER. The CDR3 is CAGSQDDGQNSPLHF. CDR3 sequence (DNA): TGCGCCGGCAGCCAAGATGACGGGCAAAATTCACCCCTCCACTTT.

This clonotype was seen more than once but under ten times. The chain couples TRBV5-1 to TRBJ2-1; perhaps TRBD1 as D (5 bases). Germline V gives CDR1 SGHRS, CDR2 YFSETQ. This CDR3 contains 13 residues. Trimming left V 4 bases short and J 5 bases short, with 10 bases between. The DNA of the CDR3 is TGCGCCAGCAGCCTCGGACACGACAATGAGCAGTTCTTC. Amino acid sequence: CASSLGHDNEQFF.

This clonotype was counted at least ten times. The J gene is TRBJ2-3, the V gene TRBV4-3; 7 nucleotides agree with TRBD2. The CDR3 has 13 residues. CDR1 is LGHNA and CDR2 is YSLEER in the germline V gene. The ends lost 1 base at V and 6 bases at J; junction bases unmatched: 1. In DNA, the CDR3 is TGCGCCAGCAGCCAAGTGGGAGGGGATACGCAGTATTTT. This codes for CASSQVGGDTQYF.

This clonotype has a handful of counts. V usage is TRBV12-3 or TRBV12-4 and J usage is TRBJ1-1; no clear D. This CDR3 has 12 residues. Deletions cut 6 bases from V and 3 bases from J, with 8 bases between. CDR3 coding DNA: TGTGCCAGCAGCTATGGAGACACTGAAGCTTTCTTT. Residues: CASSYGDTEAFF.

The table lists this clonotype with a few counts. V is TRBV6-1 and J is TRBJ1-5; 10 nucleotides match TRBD1. Trimming cost V 8 bases and J 7 bases; bases outside gene matches: 8. Germline CDR1 is MNHNS and CDR2 is SASEGT. The CDR3 consists of 14 residues. The CDR3 DNA reads TGTGCCAGCTCCCCCGGACAGGGGGTCCAGCCCCAGCATTTT. Encoded protein: CASSPGQGVQPQHF.

This clonotype appeared many times. Here the CDR3 reads CASSIERQSNQPQHF. The CDR3 DNA sequence: TGTGCCAGTAGTATAGAACGACAGTCCAATCAGCCCCAGCATTTT. This rearrangement joins TRBV19 to TRBJ1-5, with D perhaps TRBD1 (5 bases). V gave up 0 bases and J gave up 3 bases, with 9 bases separating them. CDR1 is LNHDA, CDR2 SQIVND, per germline (reference sequence). The CDR3 consists of 15 residues.

Remarks on this clonotype: Since the CDR3 does not end with the conserved phenylalanine or tryptophan, this likely comes from a read error. The chain joins TRBV6-5 to TRBJ2-7; a possible D gene is TRBD2 (7 bases). Germline CDR1 MNHEY, CDR2 SVGAGI. This CDR3 region has 15 residues. V lost 8 bases to trimming and J lost 2 bases, with 19 bases between them. CDR3 DNA: TGTGCCAGCGTAAGGGGGGGGCCCTCACCCTACGAGCAGTACTTA. This encodes CASVRGGPSPYEQYL.

This rearrangement joins TRBV10-2 to TRBJ2-7; 7 bases align to TRBD2. The germline CDR1 and CDR2 sequences are WSHSY and SAAADI. The CDR3 runs 13 residues. The J segment lost 1 base and the V segment lost 7 bases, leaving 4 bases of the junction unmatched. CDR3 region: CASTAGFSYEQYF. The CDR3 nucleotides are TGCGCCAGCACAGCGGGATTTTCCTACGAGCAGTACTTC.

Points on this clonotype: Since the CDR3 does not end with the conserved phenylalanine or tryptophan, this likely comes from a read error. The V call is TRBV11-2, the J call TRBJ2-3; D is possibly TRBD1 or TRBD2 (5 bases each). This CDR3 contains 15 residues. The V end lost 2 bases, the J end lost 0 bases, and 9 bases lay between the germline ends. Per the germline V gene, CDR1 is SGHAT and CDR2 is FQNNGV. The CDR3 sequence is CASSLMGVSTDTQYL. In DNA form, the CDR3 reads TGTGCCAGCAGCTTAATGGGGGTCAGCACAGATACGCAGTATTTG.

V gene TRBV20-1 combines with J gene TRBJ2-1; D not certain. The CDR3 is 11 residues long. Germline assignment: CDR1 DFQATT and CDR2 SNEGSKA (reference sequence). V shed 1 base and J shed 10 bases, with 8 bases lying between them. CDR3 DNA sequence: TGCAGTGCTAGAGGGGTTATAGAGCAGTTCTTC. This codes for CSARGVIEQFF.

The genes are TRBV6-1 and TRBJ1-1; maybe TRBD1 (6 bases). CDR3 size: 13 residues. The V gene's germline CDR1 is MNHNS and CDR2 SASEGT. Trimming shortened V by 7 bases and J by 5 bases, and 14 bases separated the two germline ends. The CDR3 sequence: CASNSGGRTEAFF. CDR3 coding DNA: TGTGCCAGCAATTCGGGGGGCCGGACTGAAGCTTTCTTT.

The chain uses TRBV20-1 and TRBJ2-1, with D tentatively TRBD1 (5 bases). The V gene's germline CDR1 is DFQATT and CDR2 SNEGSKA (reference sequence). V was cut by 1 base and J by 8 bases, with 9 bases left in between. CDR3 length: 12 residues. Here the CDR3 reads CSARVLGHEQFF. The DNA for the CDR3 is TGCAGTGCTAGAGTTTTGGGGCATGAGCAGTTCTTC.

The chain joins TRBV5-1 to TRBJ2-7, with TRBD1 matching 7 bases. Germline loops: CDR1 SGHRS, CDR2 YFSETQ. The CDR3 extends over 13 amino acids. Losses at the gene ends were 4 bases for V and 1 base for J; bases not matched to a gene: 2. CDR3 DNA: TGCGCCAGCAGCGGGGGACAGTCCTACGAGCAGTACTTC. Protein sequence: CASSGGQSYEQYF.

This clonotype was found many times. Here the CDR3 reads CATSDPGQHNSPLHF. The CDR3 DNA follows: TGTGCCACCAGTGACCCCGGACAGCATAATTCACCCCTCCACTTT. The chain couples TRBV24-1 to TRBJ1-6; D is possibly TRBD1 (6 bases). V shed 4 bases and J shed 5 bases, with 11 bases lying between them. The germline V gene encodes CDR1 KGHDR and CDR2 SFDVKD. The CDR3 consists of 15 residues.

This clonotype was picked up many times. This chain joins TRBV19 and TRBJ1-5; D uncertain. V lost 4 bases to trimming and J lost 3 bases, with 10 bases between them. This CDR3 is 14 amino acids long. Germline-derived CDR1 and CDR2 are LNHDA and SQIVND (reference sequence). The CDR3 DNA reads TGTGCCAGTAGTAACGGGGTTCACAATCAGCCCCAGCATTTT. Protein product: CASSNGVHNQPQHF.

The chain is built from TRBV15 and TRBJ1-3, with D possibly being TRBD1 (5 bases). The CDR3 is made up of 13 amino acids. With 0 bases removed from V and 12 bases from J, the gap between germline ends came to 12 bases. Germline values: CDR1 LNHNV, CDR2 YYDKDF (reference sequence). The CDR3 loop is CATSRDRGRGIYF. CDR3 DNA sequence: TGTGCCACCAGCAGAGATCGGGGACGGGGCATATATTTT.